The clone carrying this TCR beta chain was detected only a few times. The time point: pre-sensitization, week 0. Documented treatment: therapeutic diphenylcyclopropenone sensitization with weekly scalp DPC. The germline CDR1 and CDR2 sequences are SGHRS and YFSETQ. V lost 4 bases and J lost 5; bases outside the gene matches: 8. The CDR3 is 14 residues long. TCRdb fed the RACE reads into MiXCR, producing one record per CDR3 protein. Among some 84,000 distinct CDR3 sequences listed, 8.5% were seen once. The data are from a study of human T cells and chemical hapten exposure. The receptor was derived from a man between 35 and 55 years old with alopecia areata. Some clones in this sample may be carry-over from other donors' samples. The specimen comprised whole blood, sampled in connection with sensitization to the hapten diphenylcyclopropenone (DPC). The V call is TRBV5-1, the J call TRBJ1-2, with 7 bases fitting TRBD1. The CDR3 DNA is TGCGCCAGCAGCAACAGGGGAGCATCATATGGCTACACCTTC. This sequence encodes CASSNRGASYGYTF. Supplemented by reference TRBV5-1 and TRBJ1-2, the full variable domain reads KAGVTQTPRYLIKTRGQQVTLSCSPISGHRSVSWYQQTPGQGLQFLFEYFSETQRNKGNFPGRFSGRQFSNSRSEMNVSTLELGDSALYLCASSNRGASYGYTFGSGTRLTVV.